Presented here are 14 T cell receptor beta chains from one specimen sequenced in a study of cytomegalovirus exposure and HLA in healthy donors (dated by TCRdb to about 2017). Library creation used the immunoSEQ multiplex PCR assay. For the multiplex PCR, a mixture combining 60 forward primers for TCR Vbeta segments and 13 reverse primers for TCR Jbeta segments was used. In TCRdb, the immuneACCESS table is reduced to in-frame sequences with V and J assigned. These tables do not hold every clone; where another copy was compared, an unresolved V gene accounts for under half, and the others remain unexplained. Recorded for this sample are about 200,000 clones; around three quarters of them occurred a single time. The ten largest clones capture approximately 1.8% of the sample. The sequenced sample consisted of PBMCs. Receptors were obtained from a woman aged 30 to 39 in good health and CMV-seronegative.

The CDR3 loop is CASNKLNRGMDYGYTF. The DNA for the CDR3 is TGTGCCAGCAACAAATTGAACAGGGGAATGGACTATGGCTACACCTTC. The gene calls are TRBV7-2 and TRBJ1-2; 7 nucleotides line up with TRBD1. V was pared by 7 bases and J by 3 bases, with 14 bases of the junction left unmatched. The length of the CDR3 is 16 residues. Germline CDR1 reads SGHTA; CDR2 reads FQGNSA.

The chain joins TRBV10-3 to TRBJ2-5; TRBD1 agrees at 8 bases. J was trimmed by 5 bases and V by 6 bases; bases with no gene match: 23. The CDR3 consists of 19 residues. In germline, CDR1 is ENHRY, CDR2 SYGVKD. The CDR3 DNA is TGTGCCATCAGCAGGTGGTCTTGGGGAGACGGGACAGGAGGGGAGACCCAGTACTTC. Its protein product is CAISRWSWGDGTGGETQYF.

This chain joins TRBV7-9 and TRBJ2-7, with TRBD2 matching 7 bases. V dropped 4 bases and J dropped 3; count of bases not matched to a gene: 15. The germline V gene has CDR1 SEHNR and CDR2 FQNEAQ (reference sequence). The CDR3 is 17 amino acids. CDR3 loop: CASSSPINGAGIYEQYF. CDR3 in DNA: TGTGCCAGCAGCTCGCCGATTAATGGAGCGGGGATCTACGAGCAGTACTTC. The entire variable domain, with the rest obtained from reference TRBV7-9 and TRBJ2-7, is as follows: DTGVSQNPRHKITKRGQNVTFRCDPISEHNRLYWYRQTLGQGPEFLTYFQNEAQLEKSRLLSDRFSAERPKGSFSTLEIQRTEQGDSAMYLCASSSPINGAGIYEQYFGPGTRLTVT.

V is TRBV29-1 and J is TRBJ2-2, with 7 bases aligning to TRBD1. V shed 6 bases, J shed 4 bases, and the junction held 8 bases outside the gene matches. The CDR3 totals 14 residues. CDR1 is SQVTM, CDR2 ANQGSEA, per germline. CDR3 loop: CSVAGTDGTGELFF. The DNA for the CDR3 is TGCAGCGTCGCCGGGACAGACGGCACCGGGGAGCTGTTTTTT.

The V gene is TRBV6-1, the J gene TRBJ2-2, with TRBD1 matching 12 bases. This CDR3 has 15 amino acids. Germline V gives CDR1 MNHNS, CDR2 SASEGT. Unmatched junction bases numbered 10, after V lost 10 bases and J lost 7 bases. The CDR3 reads CAIIRDRGRGGELFF. DNA for the CDR3: TGTGCCATCATCCGGGACAGGGGGCGCGGCGGGGAGCTGTTTTTT.

The chain joins TRBV4-2 to TRBJ1-2; 8 bases are shared with TRBD1. CDR1 is LGHNA, CDR2 YNFKEQ, per germline. V gave up 5 bases and J gave up 4 bases; unmatched junction bases: 9. CDR3 size: 15 residues. CDR3: CASSKRTGTFYGYTF. CDR3 DNA sequence: TGTGCCAGCAGCAAGAGGACAGGGACGTTCTATGGCTACACCTTC.

The V call is TRBV5-6, the J call TRBJ1-1; D is unresolved. Trimming pared 4 bases from V and 0 bases from J, leaving 19 bases between. Germline CDR1 is SGHDT and CDR2 is YYEEEE. The CDR3 length is 17 residues. CDR3 residues: CASSLGSRWSLNTEAFF. CDR3 sequence (DNA): TGTGCCAGCAGCCTCGGGTCCCGGTGGTCTTTGAACACTGAAGCTTTCTTT.

V gene TRBV18 combines with J gene TRBJ1-5; 8 bases match TRBD1. CDR3 size: 14 residues. From germline, CDR1 is KGHSH and CDR2 LQKENI. V was pared by 3 bases and J by 5 bases, with 3 bases of the junction left unmatched. The CDR3 sequence is CASSPRGLDQPQHF. CDR3 coding DNA: TGTGCCAGCTCACCCAGGGGGCTAGATCAGCCCCAGCATTTT.

This clone was counted only a few times. V gene TRBV25-1 combines with J gene TRBJ1-3; D might be TRBD1 (5 bases). Germline CDR1 reads MGHDK; CDR2 reads SYGVNS. The CDR3 length is 12 residues. Deletions cut 6 bases from V and 7 bases from J, with 10 bases between. The CDR3 region has the DNA TGTGCCAGCAGGGAGGGGAGGAACACCATATATTTT. Its protein product is CASREGRNTIYF. Full variable domain (missing parts from reference TRBV25-1 and TRBJ1-3): EADIYQTPRYLVIGTGKKITLECSQTMGHDKMYWYQQDPGMELHLIHYSYGVNSTEKGDLSSESTVSRIRTEHFPLTLESARPSHTSQYLCASREGRNTIYFGEGSWLTVV.

This clone was observed a single time. The V gene is TRBV30, the J gene TRBJ2-1; D is possibly TRBD1 (5 bases). CDR1 and CDR2 (germline): GTSNPN, SVGIG (reference sequence). This CDR3 region has 11 residues. Trimming left V 6 bases short and J 16 bases short, with 19 bases between. CDR3 protein: CACHTQGKDFF. The CDR3 DNA sequence: TGTGCCTGCCACACTCAGGGAAAAGACTTCTTC.

The rearrangement joins TRBV9 to TRBJ2-1, with D possibly matching TRBD2 (7 bases). Trimming cost V 0 bases and J 4 bases, with 11 bases left between them. The CDR3 loop spans 15 amino acids. Germline loops: CDR1 SGDLS, CDR2 YYNGEE. CDR3 protein: CASSVGGGAYNEQFF. The CDR3 DNA is TGTGCCAGCAGCGTAGGAGGGGGGGCTTACAATGAGCAGTTCTTC.

This chain connects TRBV7-6 to TRBJ2-3; a possible D gene is TRBD1 (6 bases). The CDR3 sequence is 17 residues long. In germline, CDR1 is SGHVS, CDR2 FNYEAQ. V lost 5 bases and J lost 0, with 18 bases in between. In nucleotides, the CDR3 is TGTGCCAGCAGCCCGCGCCCGAGGGGGTCCAGCACAGATACGCAGTATTTT. This gives the protein CASSPRPRGSSTDTQYF.

This clone was recorded a few times. The chain links TRBV9 to TRBJ2-7, with D perhaps TRBD1 (5 bases). Trimming took 0 bases from V and 3 from J, leaving 7 bases between them. Germline CDR1 is SGDLS and CDR2 is YYNGEE. The CDR3 totals 13 residues. The CDR3 sequence is CASSVGQNYEQYF. The CDR3 DNA reads as TGTGCCAGCAGCGTAGGACAGAACTACGAGCAGTACTTC.

The V and J genes are TRBV29-1 and TRBJ2-7; D possibly corresponds to TRBD1 (7 bases). Germline V CDR1 and CDR2: SQVTM, ANQGSEA. The CDR3 is 15 amino acids. V shed 1 base and J shed 2 bases, with 15 bases lying between them. The CDR3 loop reads CSVEGRAGGTYEQYF. For the CDR3, the DNA is TGCAGCGTTGAAGGGAGGGCAGGGGGAACCTACGAGCAGTACTTC.